This TCR beta chain derives from a study of post-analysis software for immune sequencing data. Study-wide results and caveats: Patients showed TRBV5-6, TRBV5-1 and TRBV20-1 among several TRBV segments more frequent than in controls.

Carried by the TCR beta cDNA libraries were unique molecular identifiers. TCRdb reprocessed the PCR reads via MiXCR and lists one record per CDR3 protein. Among 550,000 to 700,000 distinct CDR3 sequences, 44% were seen once, and the ten largest hold roughly 1.7%. For this clonotype: Antigen specificity is unknown.

This CDR3 has 14 amino acids. Germline V gene data show CDR1 as DFQATT and CDR2 as SNEGSKA (reference sequence). Deletions cut 3 bases from V and 2 bases from J, with 13 bases between. The V call is TRBV20-1, the J call TRBJ1-2; D is unclear. The sequence was obtained from a girl under 18 with multiple sclerosis. Sequencing input: blood. Here the CDR3 DNA reads TGCAGTGCTAGCCGAGGGATCGGAAACTATGGCTACACCTTC. Its protein is CSASRGIGNYGYTF.